This is a list of T cell receptor beta chains from one sample in a study of T-cell memory formation after mild COVID-19. TCRdb reanalysed the 5' RACE reads using MiXCR and keeps one entry per CDR3 protein. This table holds a few hundred thousand distinct CDR3 sequences, 20% to 25% found once. The source material was PBMCs or a T cell subset sorted from them (not recorded which). These receptors originate from a young man who had mild COVID-19 (a few samples of this study predate the infection). Cell type and time point are not known. The CDR3 runs from the conserved cysteine through the conserved F or W. D genes are given only for firm matches. Clone size, where shown, is once, few, many, or a class for clones that have expanded.

CDR3 protein,CDR3 DNA,D gene,J gene,V gene,clone size
CASSQEASVRYF,TGTGCCAGCAGCCAAGAGGCCTCCGTACGGTACTTC,-,TRBJ2-7,TRBV3-1,-
CASSTGTGDLSSYEQYF,TGCGCCAGCAGCACGGGGACAGGGGACTTGAGCTCCTACGAGCAGTACTTC,TRBD1,TRBJ2-7,TRBV5-1,few
CAISPPGLADTQYF,TGTGCCATCAGTCCCCCTGGTCTAGCAGATACGCAGTATTTT,-,TRBJ2-3,TRBV10-3,-
CASSFHRGRTYEQYF,TGTGCCAGCAGCTTCCACAGGGGGCGAACCTACGAGCAGTACTTC,-,TRBJ2-7,TRBV21-1,-
CASSQEGTGFAYNSPLHF,TGCGCCAGCAGCCAAGAAGGGACAGGGTTTGCCTATAATTCACCCCTCCACTTT,TRBD1,TRBJ1-6,TRBV4-1,-
CASSSFRSSYEQYF,TGTGCCAGCAGTTCATTCAGGAGCTCCTACGAGCAGTACTTC,-,TRBJ2-7,TRBV27,-
CASSLVSGTVLGNTIYF,TGTGCCAGCAGCTTAGTGTCCGGGACCGTGCTAGGAAACACCATATATTTT,-,TRBJ1-3,TRBV5-5,-
CASGLFGYYEQYF,TGTGCTAGTGGTTTGTTCGGATACTACGAGCAGTACTTC,-,TRBJ2-7,TRBV12-5,-
CASSSLTGGEETQYF,TGCGCCAGCAGCTCACTGACAGGGGGCGAAGAGACCCAGTACTTC,TRBD1,TRBJ2-5,TRBV5-1,few
CASSLLGGWGYTF,TGTGCCAGCAGTTTATTGGGGGGTTGGGGCTACACCTTC,-,TRBJ1-2,TRBV27,few
CASSQDLGQRRREAFF,TGCGCCAGCAGCCAAGATCTCGGGCAACGACGGCGTGAAGCTTTCTTT,-,TRBJ1-1,TRBV4-3,few
CSARAGGRTQYF,TGCAGTGCTAGAGCAGGGGGAAGGACCCAGTACTTC,TRBD1,TRBJ2-5,TRBV20-1,-
CASSQLASGGAYNEQFF,TGCGCCAGCAGCCAACTGGCTAGCGGGGGAGCCTACAATGAGCAGTTCTTC,TRBD2,TRBJ2-1,TRBV4-3,-
CAISGTAGNQPQHF,TGTGCCATCAGCGGGACAGCGGGCAATCAGCCCCAGCATTTT,TRBD1,TRBJ1-5,TRBV10-3,few
CASSDRAGFPSDTQYF,TGTGCCAGCAGTGACCGGGCAGGGTTCCCATCCGATACGCAGTATTTT,-,TRBJ2-3,TRBV6-4,-
CSRRNTIYF,TGCAGTCGCCGAAACACCATATATTTT,-,TRBJ1-3,TRBV20-1,-
CASSLGGFGHEQYF,TGTGCCAGCAGCTTAGGAGGGTTCGGACACGAGCAGTACTTC,-,TRBJ2-7,TRBV11-3,-
CASSDGLAAYEQYF,TGTGCCAGCAGCGACGGACTAGCGGCGTACGAGCAGTACTTC,TRBD2,TRBJ2-7,TRBV7-9,-
CASSFGGTAKNIQYF,TGTGCCAGCAGCTTCGGGGGCACAGCCAAAAACATTCAGTACTTC,-,TRBJ2-4,TRBV7-9,-
CASHEGWQGAPRAFF,TGTGCCAGCCACGAGGGGTGGCAGGGGGCCCCGAGAGCTTTCTTT,TRBD1,TRBJ1-1,TRBV6-2/TRBV6-3,once
CASSQGFDFSTDTQYF,TGCGCCAGCAGCCAAGGATTCGACTTTAGCACAGATACGCAGTATTTT,-,TRBJ2-3,TRBV4-1,few
CASSHGAQETQYF,TGCGCCAGCAGCCATGGGGCCCAAGAGACCCAGTACTTC,-,TRBJ2-5,TRBV4-3,few
CASSYSGTASYEQYF,TGTGCCAGCAGTTACTCCGGGACAGCCTCCTACGAGCAGTACTTC,TRBD1,TRBJ2-7,TRBV6-5,-
CASSSRGTATGELFF,TGTGCCAGCAGTTCCAGGGGGACGGCTACCGGGGAGCTGTTTTTT,TRBD1,TRBJ2-2,TRBV12-3/TRBV12-4,-
CSATPDRTPMGNTIYF,TGCAGTGCTACCCCAGACAGGACTCCTATGGGAAACACCATATATTTT,-,TRBJ1-3,TRBV20-1,-
CASSISGFEQYF,TGTGCCAGCAGCATTTCAGGGTTTGAGCAGTACTTC,-,TRBJ2-7,TRBV7-2,-
CASSSRTGTTETQYF,TGTGCCAGCAGCTCCCGGACAGGGACGACGGAGACCCAGTACTTC,TRBD1,TRBJ2-5,TRBV7-9,-
CAWRGLRGSEQYF,TGTGCCTGGAGGGGCCTCAGGGGGAGCGAGCAGTACTTC,TRBD1,TRBJ2-7,TRBV30,-
CASRRTGDWGETQYF,TGTGCCAGCAGAAGAACAGGGGATTGGGGGGAGACCCAGTACTTC,TRBD1,TRBJ2-5,TRBV12-3/TRBV12-4,few
CASSLVGLSPLHF,TGCGCCAGCAGCTTGGTGGGGCTTTCACCCCTCCACTTT,-,TRBJ1-6,TRBV5-1,few
CAWSPDFGPQHF,TGTGCCTGGAGTCCGGATTTCGGGCCCCAGCATTTT,-,TRBJ1-5,TRBV30,many
CASQTVGEGFF,TGTGCCAGCCAGACGGTGGGGGAGGGCTTCTTC,TRBD2,TRBJ2-1,TRBV7-9,few
CASSVTSGGTETQYF,TGTGCCAGCAGCGTGACTAGCGGGGGAACAGAGACCCAGTACTTC,TRBD2,TRBJ2-5,TRBV7-6,many
CSAASGGPAFQYF,TGCAGTGCAGCAAGCGGTGGCCCCGCCTTCCAGTACTTC,-,TRBJ2-5,TRBV20-1,-
CASSLGQASYYGYTF,TGTGCCAGCAGCCTGGGACAGGCTTCATACTATGGCTACACCTTC,TRBD1,TRBJ1-2,TRBV12-3/TRBV12-4,few
CASSLAAGAHNEQFF,TGCGCCAGCAGCTTGGCAGCGGGGGCCCACAATGAGCAGTTCTTC,TRBD2,TRBJ2-1,TRBV5-1,few
CASSIGTSRGNEQFF,TGCGCCAGCAGCATCGGGACTAGCAGGGGGAATGAGCAGTTCTTC,TRBD2,TRBJ2-1,TRBV5-1,-
CASSLGFGGTGELFF,TGTGCCAGCAGCTTAGGTTTCGGAGGGACCGGGGAGCTGTTTTTT,-,TRBJ2-2,TRBV7-9,many
CASSTYYNEQFF,TGTGCCAGCAGCACGTACTACAATGAGCAGTTCTTC,-,TRBJ2-1,TRBV7-9,few
CAISERVYYNSPLHF,TGTGCCATCAGTGAGAGGGTTTACTATAATTCACCCCTCCACTTT,-,TRBJ1-6,TRBV10-3,-
CASSLSPGGNQPQHF,TGCGCCAGCAGCCTATCCCCTGGTGGCAATCAGCCCCAGCATTTT,-,TRBJ1-5,TRBV5-1,many
CASSLLLAGEETQYF,TGTGCCAGCAGCCTACTGCTAGCGGGGGAAGAGACCCAGTACTTC,TRBD2,TRBJ2-5,TRBV5-6,few
CASSKQGAYNEQFF,TGTGCCAGCAGCAAACAGGGGGCCTACAATGAGCAGTTCTTC,TRBD1,TRBJ2-1,TRBV7-2,-
CASSIRDRGKTQYF,TGTGCCAGCAGTATCCGGGACAGGGGGAAGACCCAGTACTTC,TRBD1,TRBJ2-5,TRBV5-6,-
CASSHTAPGDGYTF,TGCGCCAGCAGCCACACAGCCCCGGGGGATGGCTACACCTTC,-,TRBJ1-2,TRBV4-1,-
CASSYSSRTGRPRF,TGTGCCAGCAGTTACTCCAGCAGGACAGGGCGGCCGCGTTTT,TRBD1,TRBJ1-1,TRBV6-5,-
CASSVTGGWDEQFF,TGTGCCAGCAGTGTGACCGGCGGGTGGGATGAGCAGTTCTTC,-,TRBJ2-1,TRBV2,-
CASSRGGSDGYTF,TGTGCCAGCAGTCGCGGGGGTTCGGATGGCTACACCTTC,-,TRBJ1-2,TRBV6-5,few
CASSSGFEGNGYTF,TGTGCCAGCAGCTCGGGCTTCGAGGGAAATGGCTACACCTTC,-,TRBJ1-2,TRBV7-9,many
CASNAGNQETQYF,TGCGCCAGTAATGCAGGGAACCAAGAGACCCAGTACTTC,-,TRBJ2-5,TRBV5-1,once
CASSPQTDLGTEAFF,TGTGCCAGCAGTCCGCAGACAGACTTAGGCACTGAAGCTTTCTTT,-,TRBJ1-1,TRBV12-3/TRBV12-4,once
CDSSTTGKNTEAFF,TGCGACAGCAGCACGACAGGGAAGAACACTGAAGCTTTCTTT,TRBD1,TRBJ1-1,TRBV5-1,-
CASSVTGIQNTGELFF,TGTGCCAGCAGTGTGACAGGGATTCAGAACACCGGGGAGCTGTTTTTT,TRBD1,TRBJ2-2,TRBV12-3/TRBV12-4,few
CASSYKLTTYEQYF,TGTGCCAGCAGTTACAAGCTAACGACCTACGAGCAGTACTTC,-,TRBJ2-7,TRBV6-5,-
CASSLGGDKNIQYF,TGCGCCAGCAGCTTAGGCGGGGACAAAAACATTCAGTACTTC,-,TRBJ2-4,TRBV5-1,few